Sequencing of this T cell receptor (beta chain) was carried out in a study of cytomegalovirus exposure and HLA in healthy donors. The PCR contained 60 Vbeta and 13 Jbeta primers. TCRdb's table, derived via immunoSEQ multiplex PCR, lists solely in-frame clones and lacks some. The sample has 72,000 or so clones; approximately 80% are singletons. CDR1 and CDR2 (germline): ENHRY, SYGVKD. Trimming cost V 5 bases and J 6 bases; bases outside gene matches: 12. The CDR3 has 18 residues. The chain recombines TRBV10-3 with TRBJ2-1, with 14 bases aligning to TRBD2. The source is a man younger than 35 in good health and CMV-seropositive. Sequenced: PBMCs. The CDR3 sequence: CAISPRETSGGGSNEQFF. The CDR3 DNA reads TGTGCCATCAGTCCCCGCGAGACTAGCGGGGGGGGCTCCAATGAGCAGTTCTTC.